This T cell receptor beta chain derives from a study of cytomegalovirus exposure and HLA in healthy donors. Study results and limitations: Earlier findings revealed that most TCR beta V segments proved productive either about 90% or about 30% of the time.

As for this clone: Its antigen remains unidentified.

It was with 60 Vbeta and 13 Jbeta primers that the PCR ran. Profiling relied on immunoSEQ multiplex PCR, and the TCRdb table lists in-frame clones only, not all of them. The data hold some 110,000 clones, with less than 80% observed a single time. V shed 5 bases, J shed 4 bases, and the junction held 7 bases outside the gene matches. This CDR3 is 14 amino acids long. The germline CDR1 and CDR2 sequences are MNHEY and SVGAGI. The V and J genes are TRBV6-5 and TRBJ2-7; TRBD1 matches at 8 bases. Sequenced input: PBMCs. This clonotype was sampled from a woman in her fifties or sixties in good health and CMV-seropositive. The CDR3 loop reads CASSRGQGGYEQYF. The CDR3 region has the DNA TGTGCCAGCAGTAGAGGACAGGGAGGTTACGAGCAGTACTTC.